These 3 T cell receptor beta chains came from one sample sequenced in a study of CD8+ T cells in alopecia areata. RNA extraction was followed by reverse transcription into cDNA, which acted as the sequencing template. Method: immunoSEQ multiplex PCR; TCRdb's copy keeps in-frame clones and lacks some. Of approximately 180,000 clones listed, about 53% are singletons. Treatment noted: oral pan-JAK inhibitor, 5-10 mg twice daily. This material consisted of CD8+ T cells sorted from blood, taken at week 24, from a patient treated with tofacitinib. These receptors originate from a human donor with alopecia areata.

This clone was detected a few times. The chain uses TRBV6-6 and TRBJ2-1; 14 bases map to TRBD2. The V segment lost 2 bases and the J segment 6 bases; nucleotides outside the gene matches: 0. The germline V gene has CDR1 MNHNY and CDR2 SVGAGI (reference sequence). The CDR3 is 15 amino acids. The CDR3 reads CASSYGTSGGNEQFF. In DNA, the CDR3 is TGTGCCAGCAGTTACGGGACTAGCGGGGGCAATGAGCAGTTCTTC.

This clone was seen a single time. The CDR3 DNA reads TGTGCCAGCAGCCCTAAAGATCCGTTTTTT. Its translation: CASSPKDPFF. V is TRBV5-6 and J is TRBJ1-4; no reliable D call. V was pared by 4 bases and J by 16 bases, with 11 bases between. The CDR3 loop spans 10 amino acids. CDR1 and CDR2 from the germline V gene are SGHDT and YYEEEE. The full variable domain, in which reference TRBV5-6 and TRBJ1-4 provide the parts outside the CDR3, is DAGVTQSPTHLIKTRGQQVTLRCSPKSGHDTVSWYQQALGQGPQFIFQYYEEEERQRGNFPDRFSGHQFPNYSSELNVNALLLGDSALYLCASSPKDPFFGSGTQLSVL.

The V and J genes are TRBV7-9 and TRBJ2-6, with D tentatively TRBD1 (5 bases). This CDR3 is 16 amino acids long. Looked up from germline, CDR1 is SEHNR and CDR2 is FQNEAQ (reference sequence). V was trimmed by 5 bases and J by 2 bases, leaving 13 bases between them. The chain's CDR3 is CASSPPSTAGANVLTF. The CDR3 DNA sequence: TGTGCCAGCAGCCCCCCGTCGACAGCTGGGGCCAACGTCCTGACTTTC.